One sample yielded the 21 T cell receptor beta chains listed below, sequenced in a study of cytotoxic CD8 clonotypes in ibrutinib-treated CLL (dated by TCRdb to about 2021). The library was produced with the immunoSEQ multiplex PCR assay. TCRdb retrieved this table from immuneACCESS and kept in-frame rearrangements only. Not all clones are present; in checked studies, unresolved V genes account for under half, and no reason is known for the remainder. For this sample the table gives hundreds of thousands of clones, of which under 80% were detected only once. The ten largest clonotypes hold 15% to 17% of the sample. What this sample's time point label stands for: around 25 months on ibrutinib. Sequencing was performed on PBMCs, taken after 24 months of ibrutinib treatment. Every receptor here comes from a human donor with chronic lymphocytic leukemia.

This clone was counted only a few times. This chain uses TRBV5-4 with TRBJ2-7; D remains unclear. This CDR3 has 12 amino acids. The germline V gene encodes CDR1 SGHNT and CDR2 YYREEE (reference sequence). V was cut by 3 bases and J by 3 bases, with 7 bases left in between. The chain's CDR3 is CASSSNDYEQYF. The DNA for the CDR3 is TGTGCCAGCAGCTCTAACGACTACGAGCAGTACTTC.

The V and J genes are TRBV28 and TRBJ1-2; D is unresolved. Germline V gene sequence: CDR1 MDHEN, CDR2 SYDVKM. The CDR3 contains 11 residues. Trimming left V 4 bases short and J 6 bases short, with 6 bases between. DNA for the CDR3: TGTGCCAGCAGTTACCTGGATGGCTACACCTTC. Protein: CASSYLDGYTF.

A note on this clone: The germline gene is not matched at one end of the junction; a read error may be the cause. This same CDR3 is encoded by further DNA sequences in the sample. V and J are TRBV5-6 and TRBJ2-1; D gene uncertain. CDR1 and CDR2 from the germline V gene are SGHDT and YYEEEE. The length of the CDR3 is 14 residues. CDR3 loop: CASTLGSSYNEQFF. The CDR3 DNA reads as TGTGCCAGCACCTTGGGTAGCTCCTACAATGAGCAGTTCTTC.

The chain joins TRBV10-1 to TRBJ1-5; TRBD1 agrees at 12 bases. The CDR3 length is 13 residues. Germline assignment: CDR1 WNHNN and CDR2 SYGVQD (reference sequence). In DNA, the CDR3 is TGCGCACCAGGGGGACAGGGGGCTCAGCCCCAGCATTTT. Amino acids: CAPGGQGAQPQHF.

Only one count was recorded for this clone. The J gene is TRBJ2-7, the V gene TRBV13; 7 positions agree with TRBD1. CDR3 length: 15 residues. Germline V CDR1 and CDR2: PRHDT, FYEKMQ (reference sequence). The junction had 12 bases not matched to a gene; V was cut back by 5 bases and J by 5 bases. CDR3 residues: CASSPPGTAKNEQYF. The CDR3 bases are TGTGCCAGCAGCCCTCCCGGGACAGCGAAGAACGAGCAGTACTTC.

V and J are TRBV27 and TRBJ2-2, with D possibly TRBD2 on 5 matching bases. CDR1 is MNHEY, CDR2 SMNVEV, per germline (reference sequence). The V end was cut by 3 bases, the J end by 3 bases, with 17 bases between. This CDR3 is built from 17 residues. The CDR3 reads CASSFSHRGGDTGELFF. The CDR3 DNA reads TGTGCCAGCAGTTTCTCCCACCGGGGTGGCGACACCGGGGAGCTGTTTTTT.

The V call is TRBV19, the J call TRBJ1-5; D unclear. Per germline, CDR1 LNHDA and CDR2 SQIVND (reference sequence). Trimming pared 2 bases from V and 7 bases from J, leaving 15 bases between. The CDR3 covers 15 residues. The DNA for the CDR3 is TGTGCCAGTAGTATATTGGGCATTATTATCCAGCCCCAGCATTTT. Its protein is CASSILGIIIQPQHF.

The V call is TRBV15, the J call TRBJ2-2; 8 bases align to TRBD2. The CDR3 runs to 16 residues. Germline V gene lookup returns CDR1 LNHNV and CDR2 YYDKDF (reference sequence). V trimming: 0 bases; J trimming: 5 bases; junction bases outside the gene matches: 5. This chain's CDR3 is CATSREQLAETGELFF. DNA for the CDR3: TGTGCCACCAGCAGAGAGCAACTAGCGGAGACCGGGGAGCTGTTTTTT. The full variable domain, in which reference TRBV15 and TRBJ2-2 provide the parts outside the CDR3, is DAMVIQNPRYQVTQFGKPVTLSCSQTLNHNVMYWYQQKSSQAPKLLFHYYDKDFNNEADTPDNFQSRRPNTSFCFLDIRSPGLGDTAMYLCATSREQLAETGELFFGEGSRLTVL.

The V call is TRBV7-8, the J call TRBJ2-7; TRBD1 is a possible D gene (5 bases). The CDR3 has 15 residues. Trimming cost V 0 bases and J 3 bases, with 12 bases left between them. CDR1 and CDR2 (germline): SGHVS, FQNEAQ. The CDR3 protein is CASSLAGTQGYEQYF. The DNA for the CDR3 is TGTGCCAGCAGCTTAGCGGGAACTCAGGGCTACGAGCAGTACTTC.

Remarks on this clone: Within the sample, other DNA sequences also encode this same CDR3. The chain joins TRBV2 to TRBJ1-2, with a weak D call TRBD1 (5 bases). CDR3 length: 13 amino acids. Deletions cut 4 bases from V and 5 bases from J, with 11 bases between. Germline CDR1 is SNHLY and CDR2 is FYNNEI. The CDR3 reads CASSGQGDYGYTF. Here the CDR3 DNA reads TGTGCCAGCAGTGGTCAGGGAGATTATGGCTACACCTTC.

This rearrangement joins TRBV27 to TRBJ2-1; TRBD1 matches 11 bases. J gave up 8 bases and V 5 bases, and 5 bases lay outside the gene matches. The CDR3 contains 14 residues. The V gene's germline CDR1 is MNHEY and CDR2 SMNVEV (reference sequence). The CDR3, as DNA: TGTGCCAGCAGTATCGGACAGGGGGCCGATGAGCAGTTCTTC. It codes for CASSIGQGADEQFF.

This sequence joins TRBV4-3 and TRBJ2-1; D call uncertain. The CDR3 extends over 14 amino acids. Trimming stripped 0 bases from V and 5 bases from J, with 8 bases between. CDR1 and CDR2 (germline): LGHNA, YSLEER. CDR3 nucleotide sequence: TGCGCCAGCAGCCAAGAATCCCTTCACAATGAGCAGTTCTTC. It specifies CASSQESLHNEQFF.

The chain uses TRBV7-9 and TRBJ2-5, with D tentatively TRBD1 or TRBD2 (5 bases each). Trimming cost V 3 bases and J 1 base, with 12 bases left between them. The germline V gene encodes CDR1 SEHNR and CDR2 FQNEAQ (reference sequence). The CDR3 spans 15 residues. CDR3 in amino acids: CASSLGRTFQETQYF. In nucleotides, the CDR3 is TGTGCCAGCAGCTTGGGGCGGACTTTCCAAGAGACCCAGTACTTC.

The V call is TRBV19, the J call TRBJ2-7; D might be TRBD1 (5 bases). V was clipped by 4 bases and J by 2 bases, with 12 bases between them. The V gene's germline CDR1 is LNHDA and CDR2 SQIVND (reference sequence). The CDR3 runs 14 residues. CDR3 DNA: TGTGCCAGTAGTACTCCCGACAGCCCCTACGAGCAGTACTTC. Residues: CASSTPDSPYEQYF.

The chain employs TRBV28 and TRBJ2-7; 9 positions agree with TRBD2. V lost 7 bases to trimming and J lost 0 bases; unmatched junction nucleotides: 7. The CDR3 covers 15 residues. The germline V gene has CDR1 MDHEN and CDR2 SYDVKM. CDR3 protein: CASKTGGGASYEQYF. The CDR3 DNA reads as TGTGCCAGCAAAACTGGCGGGGGGGCCTCCTACGAGCAGTACTTC. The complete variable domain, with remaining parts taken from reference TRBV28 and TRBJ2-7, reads DVKVTQSSRYLVKRTGEKVFLECVQDMDHENMFWYRQDPGLGLRLIYFSYDVKMKEKGDIPEGYSVSREKKERFSLILESASTNQTSMYLCASKTGGGASYEQYFGPGTRLTVT.

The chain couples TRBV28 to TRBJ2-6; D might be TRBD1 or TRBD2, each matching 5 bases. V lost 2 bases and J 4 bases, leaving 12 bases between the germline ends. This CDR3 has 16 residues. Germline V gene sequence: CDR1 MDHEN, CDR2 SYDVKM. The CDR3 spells CASSLRDPLGANVLTF. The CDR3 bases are TGTGCCAGCAGTTTAAGGGACCCGCTGGGGGCCAACGTCCTGACTTTC.

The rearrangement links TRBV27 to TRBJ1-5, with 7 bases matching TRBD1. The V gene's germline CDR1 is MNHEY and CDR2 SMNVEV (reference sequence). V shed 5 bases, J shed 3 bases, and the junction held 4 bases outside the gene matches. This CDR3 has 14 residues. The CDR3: CASSRDSDNQPQHF. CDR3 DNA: TGTGCCAGCAGTCGGGACAGCGACAATCAGCCCCAGCATTTT.

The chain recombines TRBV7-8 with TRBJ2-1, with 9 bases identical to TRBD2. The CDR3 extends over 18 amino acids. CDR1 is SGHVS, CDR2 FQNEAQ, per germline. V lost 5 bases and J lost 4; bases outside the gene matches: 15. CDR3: CASSAWDRLAVLYNEQFF. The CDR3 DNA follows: TGTGCCAGCAGCGCCTGGGACCGACTAGCGGTATTATACAATGAGCAGTTCTTC.

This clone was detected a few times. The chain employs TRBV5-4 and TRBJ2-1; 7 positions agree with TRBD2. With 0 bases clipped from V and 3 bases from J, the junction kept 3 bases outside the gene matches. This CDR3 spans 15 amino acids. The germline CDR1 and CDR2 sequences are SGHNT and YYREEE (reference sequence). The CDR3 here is CASSLAGGIYNEQFF. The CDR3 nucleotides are TGTGCCAGCAGCTTGGCCGGGGGGATCTACAATGAGCAGTTCTTC. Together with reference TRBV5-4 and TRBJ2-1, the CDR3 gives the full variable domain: ETGVTQSPTHLIKTRGQQVTLRCSSQSGHNTVSWYQQALGQGPQFIFQYYREEENGRGNFPPRFSGLQFPNYSSELNVNALELDDSALYLCASSLAGGIYNEQFFGPGTRLTVL.

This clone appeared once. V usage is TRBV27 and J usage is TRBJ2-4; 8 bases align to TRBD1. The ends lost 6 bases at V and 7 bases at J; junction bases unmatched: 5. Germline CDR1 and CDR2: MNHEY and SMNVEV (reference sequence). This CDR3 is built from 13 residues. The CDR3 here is CASRGTGANIQYF. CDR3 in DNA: TGTGCCAGCAGAGGGACAGGAGCTAACATTCAGTACTTC.

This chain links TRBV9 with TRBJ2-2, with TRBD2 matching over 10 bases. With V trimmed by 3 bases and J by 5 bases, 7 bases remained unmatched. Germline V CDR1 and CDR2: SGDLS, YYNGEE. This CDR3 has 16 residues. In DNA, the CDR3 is TGTGCCAGCAGCGGCCGTGAACTAGCGGGAACCGGGGAGCTGTTTTTT. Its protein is CASSGRELAGTGELFF.